What follows is one T cell receptor beta chain and its context. The sample comes from a study of blood T cell repertoires in COVID-19. The CDR3 has 14 residues. J lost 9 bases, V lost 1 base, and 6 bases had no gene match. Germline V gives CDR1 MNHNS, CDR2 SASEGT. Using immunoSEQ multiplex PCR, the repertoire was profiled, and TCRdb retains in-frame clones only, with some absent. The sample has roughly 240,000 clones; roughly nine tenths are singletons. The origin of this receptor is a man aged 18 to 30 with active or convalescent COVID-19. Material for sequencing was peripheral blood. The rearrangement uses TRBV6-1 and TRBJ2-7; 10 nucleotides line up with TRBD2. In nucleotides, the CDR3 is TGTGCCAGCAGTGAAGAAGTAGCGGGGGGCATGCAGTACTTC. This encodes CASSEEVAGGMQYF.